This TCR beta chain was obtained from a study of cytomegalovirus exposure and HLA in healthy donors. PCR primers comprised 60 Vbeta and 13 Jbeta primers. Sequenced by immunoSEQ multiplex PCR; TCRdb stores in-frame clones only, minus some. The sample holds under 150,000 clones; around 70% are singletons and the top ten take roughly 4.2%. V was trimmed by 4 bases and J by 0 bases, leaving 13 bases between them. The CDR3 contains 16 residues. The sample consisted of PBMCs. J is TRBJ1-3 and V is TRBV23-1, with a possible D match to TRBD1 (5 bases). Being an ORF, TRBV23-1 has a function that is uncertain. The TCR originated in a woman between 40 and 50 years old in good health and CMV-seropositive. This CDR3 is CASSPKTVGSGNTIYF. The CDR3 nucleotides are TGCGCCAGCAGTCCAAAGACAGTTGGCTCTGGAAACACCATATATTTT.